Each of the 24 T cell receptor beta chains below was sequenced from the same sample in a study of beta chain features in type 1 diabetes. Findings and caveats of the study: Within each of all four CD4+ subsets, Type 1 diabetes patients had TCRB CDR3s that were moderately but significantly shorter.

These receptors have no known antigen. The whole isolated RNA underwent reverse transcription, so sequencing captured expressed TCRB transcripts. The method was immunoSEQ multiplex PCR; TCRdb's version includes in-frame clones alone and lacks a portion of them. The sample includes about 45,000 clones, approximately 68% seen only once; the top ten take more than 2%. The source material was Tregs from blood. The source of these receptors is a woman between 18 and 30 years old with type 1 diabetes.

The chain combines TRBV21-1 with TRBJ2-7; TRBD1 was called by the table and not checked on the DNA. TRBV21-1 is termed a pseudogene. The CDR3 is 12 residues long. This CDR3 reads CASTQGTYEQYF. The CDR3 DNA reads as TGTGCCAGCACGCAGGGAACCTACGAGCAGTACTTC.

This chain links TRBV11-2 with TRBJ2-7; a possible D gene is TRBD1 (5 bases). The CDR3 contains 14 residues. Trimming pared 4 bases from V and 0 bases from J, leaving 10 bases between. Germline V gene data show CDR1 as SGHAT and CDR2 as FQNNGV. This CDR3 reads CASSSSTASYEQYF. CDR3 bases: TGTGCCAGCAGCTCTTCGACAGCCTCCTACGAGCAGTACTTC.

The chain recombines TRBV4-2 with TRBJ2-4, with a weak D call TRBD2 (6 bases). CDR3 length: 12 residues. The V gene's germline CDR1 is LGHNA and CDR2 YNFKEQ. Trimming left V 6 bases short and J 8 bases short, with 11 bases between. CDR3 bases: TGTGCCAGCAGGGCCGGCGGGGACATTCAGTACTTC. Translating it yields CASRAGGDIQYF.

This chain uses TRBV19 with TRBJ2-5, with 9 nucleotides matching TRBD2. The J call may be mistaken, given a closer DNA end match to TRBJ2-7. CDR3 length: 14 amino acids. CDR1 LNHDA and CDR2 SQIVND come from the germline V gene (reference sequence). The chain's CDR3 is CASSLAGNSYEQYF. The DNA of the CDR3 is TGTGCCAGTAGTCTAGCGGGAAACTCCTACGAGCAGTACTTC.

This CDR3 is CASGRGNGANVLTF. In DNA, the CDR3 is TGCGCCAGCGGGAGGGGCAATGGGGCCAACGTCCTGACTTTC. V is TRBV5-1 and J is TRBJ2-6; TRBD2 matches at 7 bases. There are 14 residues in the CDR3. Germline V lookup: CDR1 SGHRS, CDR2 YFSETQ. V dropped 7 bases and J dropped 3; count of bases not matched to a gene: 4. Complete variable domain (other parts from reference TRBV5-1 and TRBJ2-6): KAGVTQTPRYLIKTRGQQVTLSCSPISGHRSVSWYQQTPGQGLQFLFEYFSETQRNKGNFPGRFSGRQFSNSRSEMNVSTLELGDSALYLCASGRGNGANVLTFGAGSRLTVL.

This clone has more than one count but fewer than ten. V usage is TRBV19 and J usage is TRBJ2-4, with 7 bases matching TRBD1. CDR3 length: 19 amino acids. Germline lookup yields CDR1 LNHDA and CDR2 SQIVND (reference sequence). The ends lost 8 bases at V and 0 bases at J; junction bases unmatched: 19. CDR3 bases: TGTGCCAGTGGTACGGAGTATGGGGGACAGACTCTAGCCAAAAACATTCAGTACTTC. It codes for CASGTEYGGQTLAKNIQYF.

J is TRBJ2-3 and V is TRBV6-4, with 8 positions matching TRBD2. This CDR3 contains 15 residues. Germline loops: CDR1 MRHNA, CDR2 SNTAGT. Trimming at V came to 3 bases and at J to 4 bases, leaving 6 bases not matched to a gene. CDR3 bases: TGTGCCAGCAGTGAAGCGGGAGTGGGTGCAGATACGCAGTATTTT. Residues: CASSEAGVGADTQYF.

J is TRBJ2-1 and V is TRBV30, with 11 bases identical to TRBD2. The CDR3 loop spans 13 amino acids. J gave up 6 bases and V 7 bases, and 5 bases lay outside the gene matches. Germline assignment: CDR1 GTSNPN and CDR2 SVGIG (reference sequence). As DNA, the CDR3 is TGTGCCTCCCCGGGACTAGCGGCCAATGAGCAGTTCTTC. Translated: CASPGLAANEQFF.

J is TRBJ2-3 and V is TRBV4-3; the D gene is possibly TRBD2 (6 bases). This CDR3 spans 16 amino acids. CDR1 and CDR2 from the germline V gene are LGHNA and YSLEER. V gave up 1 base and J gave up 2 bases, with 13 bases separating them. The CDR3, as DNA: TGCGCCAGCAGCCAAGTCGGAGGGAGCCCCACAGATACGCAGTATTTT. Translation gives CASSQVGGSPTDTQYF.

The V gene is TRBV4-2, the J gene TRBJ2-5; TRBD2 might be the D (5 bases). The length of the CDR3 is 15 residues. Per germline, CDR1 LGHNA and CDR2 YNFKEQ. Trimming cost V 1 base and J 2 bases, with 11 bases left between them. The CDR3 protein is CASSQAATTQETQYF. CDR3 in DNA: TGTGCCAGCAGCCAAGCCGCGACTACTCAAGAGACCCAGTACTTC.

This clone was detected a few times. The CDR3: CASSYSGQGAYEQYF. In nucleotides, the CDR3 is TGTGCCAGCAGCTACTCAGGACAGGGAGCCTACGAGCAGTACTTC. V gene TRBV7-9 combines with J gene TRBJ2-7; 8 bases align to TRBD1. The J segment lost 2 bases and the V segment lost 4 bases, leaving 7 bases of the junction unmatched. Germline V gene lookup returns CDR1 SEHNR and CDR2 FQNEAQ (reference sequence). The CDR3 is 15 residues long.

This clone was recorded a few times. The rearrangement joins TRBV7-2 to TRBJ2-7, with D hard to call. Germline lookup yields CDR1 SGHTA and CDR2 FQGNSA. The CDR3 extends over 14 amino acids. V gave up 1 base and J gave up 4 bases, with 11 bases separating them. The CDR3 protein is CASSLDPGSYEQYF. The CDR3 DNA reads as TGTGCCAGCAGCTTAGATCCAGGTTCGTACGAGCAGTACTTC.

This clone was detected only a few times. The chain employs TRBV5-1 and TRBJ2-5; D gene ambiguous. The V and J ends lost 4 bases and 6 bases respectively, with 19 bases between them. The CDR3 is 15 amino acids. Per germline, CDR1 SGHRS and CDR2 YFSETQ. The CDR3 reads CASSRVPGDVKTQYF. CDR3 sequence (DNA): TGCGCCAGCAGCCGGGTTCCCGGCGATGTGAAGACCCAGTACTTC.

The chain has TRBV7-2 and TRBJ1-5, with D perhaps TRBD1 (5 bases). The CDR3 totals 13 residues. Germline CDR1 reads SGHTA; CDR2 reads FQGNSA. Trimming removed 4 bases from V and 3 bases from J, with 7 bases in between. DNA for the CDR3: TGTGCCAGCAGCTGGACAATCAATCAGCCCCAGCATTTT. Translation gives CASSWTINQPQHF.

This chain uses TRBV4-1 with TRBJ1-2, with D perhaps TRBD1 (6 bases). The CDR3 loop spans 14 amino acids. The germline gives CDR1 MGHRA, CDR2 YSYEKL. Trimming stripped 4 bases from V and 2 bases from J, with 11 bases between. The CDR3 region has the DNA TGCGCCAGCAGCCCGGACAGCTTAAACTATGGCTACACCTTC. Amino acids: CASSPDSLNYGYTF.

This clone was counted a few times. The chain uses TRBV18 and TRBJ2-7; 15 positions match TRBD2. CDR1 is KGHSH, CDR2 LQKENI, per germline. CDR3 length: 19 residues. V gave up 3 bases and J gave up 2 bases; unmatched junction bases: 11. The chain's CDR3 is CASSPGLAGGPVEAYEQYF. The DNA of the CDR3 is TGTGCCAGCTCACCCGGACTAGCGGGAGGGCCCGTAGAGGCCTACGAGCAGTACTTC.

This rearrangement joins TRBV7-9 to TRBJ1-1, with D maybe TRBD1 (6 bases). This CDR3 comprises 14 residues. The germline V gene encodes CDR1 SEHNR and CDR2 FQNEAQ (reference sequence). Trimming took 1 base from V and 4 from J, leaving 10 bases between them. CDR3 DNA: TGTGCCAGCAGCTTAGAGACAGGCCTCACTGAAGCTTTCTTT. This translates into CASSLETGLTEAFF.

The CDR3 coding sequence is TGTGCCAGCAGCCAGGGGGCTTACGAGCAGTACTTC. Residues: CASSQGAYEQYF. This chain joins TRBV2 and TRBJ2-7; 8 bases map to TRBD1. CDR1 is SNHLY and CDR2 is FYNNEI in the germline V gene. CDR3 length: 12 residues. Losses at the gene ends were 6 bases for V and 4 bases for J; bases not matched to a gene: 2.

CDR3: CATRLPRAGTQYF. DNA for the CDR3: TGTGCCACTAGACTACCGCGCGCAGGAACGCAGTATTTT. The chain has TRBV6-5 and TRBJ2-3, with D perhaps matching TRBD2 (5 bases). The CDR3 consists of 13 residues. Trimming cost V 10 bases and J 9 bases, with 20 bases left between them. Germline V lookup: CDR1 MNHEY, CDR2 SVGAGI.

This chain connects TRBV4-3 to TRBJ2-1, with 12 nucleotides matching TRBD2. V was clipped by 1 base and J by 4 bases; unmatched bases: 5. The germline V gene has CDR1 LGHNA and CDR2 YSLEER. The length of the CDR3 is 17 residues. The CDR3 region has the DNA TGCGCCAGCAGCCAAGCGGGGCTAGCGGGGGGGTACAATGAGCAGTTCTTC. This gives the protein CASSQAGLAGGYNEQFF.

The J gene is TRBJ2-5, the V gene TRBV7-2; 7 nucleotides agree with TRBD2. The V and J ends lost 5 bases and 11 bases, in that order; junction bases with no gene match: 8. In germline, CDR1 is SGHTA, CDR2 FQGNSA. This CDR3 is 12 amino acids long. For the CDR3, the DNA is TGTGCCAGCAGCCCCGGGGGGATTGAGCAGTACTTC. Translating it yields CASSPGGIEQYF.

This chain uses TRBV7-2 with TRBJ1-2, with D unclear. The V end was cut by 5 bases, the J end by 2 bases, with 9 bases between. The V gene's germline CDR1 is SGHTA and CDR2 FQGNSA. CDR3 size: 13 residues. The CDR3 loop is CASSGGRNYGYTF. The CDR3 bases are TGTGCCAGCAGCGGTGGGAGGAACTATGGCTACACCTTC.

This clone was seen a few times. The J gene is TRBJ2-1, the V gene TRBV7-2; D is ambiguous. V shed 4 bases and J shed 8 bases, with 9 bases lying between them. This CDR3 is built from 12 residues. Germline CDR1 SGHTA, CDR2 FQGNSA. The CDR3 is CASSSVFHEQFF. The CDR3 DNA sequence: TGTGCCAGCAGCTCAGTTTTCCATGAGCAGTTCTTC.

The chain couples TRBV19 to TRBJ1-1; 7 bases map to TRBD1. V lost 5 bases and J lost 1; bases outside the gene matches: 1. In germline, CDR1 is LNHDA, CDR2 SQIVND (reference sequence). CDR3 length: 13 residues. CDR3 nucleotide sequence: TGTGCCAGTAGTTACAGGGGGAACACTGAAGCTTTCTTT. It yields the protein CASSYRGNTEAFF.